Below are 17 T cell receptor beta chains sequenced from a single sample in a study of vaccination effects on CD4 cells after COVID-19. Following 10 days of culture, CD4+ T cells were isolated. The vaccine given was either BNT162b2 or mRNA-1273, in two doses. These receptors lack a known antigen. Only in-frame clones appear in the TCRdb table, and some are missing; sequencing was by immunoSEQ multiplex PCR. This table has approximately 66,000 clones, 70% to 80% appearing once. The source was CD4+ T cells from PBMCs cultured without peptide, collected after COVID-19 vaccination. These receptors originate from a human donor who received a COVID-19 vaccine.

This chain's CDR3 is CASSRGGGAGGYTF. The CDR3 DNA reads as TGTGCCAGCAGCCGAGGTGGGGGGGCTGGTGGCTACACCTTC. The rearrangement joins TRBV3-1 (or the pseudogene TRBV3-2) to TRBJ1-2, with D tentatively TRBD1 (6 bases). Germline assignment: CDR1 LGHDT and CDR2 YNNKEL (reference sequence). Trimming removed 4 bases from V and 7 bases from J, with 16 bases in between. The CDR3 runs 14 residues.

This sequence joins TRBV10-1 and TRBJ1-5; D not certain. The V gene's germline CDR1 is WNHNN and CDR2 SYGVQD (reference sequence). V was pared by 11 bases and J by 7 bases, with 18 bases between. The CDR3 sequence is 13 residues long. The CDR3 sequence is CAAGKEGCQPQHF. CDR3 bases: TGCGCCGCGGGGAAGGAGGGATGCCAGCCCCAGCATTTT.

The CDR3 protein is CASSEGTGGGGYTF. In DNA, the CDR3 is TGTGCCAGCAGTGAAGGGACAGGGGGCGGCGGCTACACCTTC. V gene TRBV6-1 combines with J gene TRBJ1-2, with 11 bases aligning to TRBD1. This CDR3 has 14 amino acids. Looked up from germline, CDR1 is MNHNS and CDR2 is SASEGT. V lost 1 base, J lost 8 bases, and 3 bases stayed unmatched.

The chain carries TRBV7-3 and TRBJ1-1, with unresolved D. There are 14 residues in the CDR3. The V gene's germline CDR1 is SGHTA and CDR2 FQGTGA. Trimming removed 5 bases from V and 4 bases from J, with 14 bases in between. CDR3 in amino acids: CASSLDRWGTEAFF. The CDR3 nucleotides read TGTGCCAGCAGCCTAGACCGGTGGGGCACTGAAGCTTTCTTT.

The genes are TRBV7-6 and TRBJ1-4; perhaps TRBD1 as D (6 bases). Germline CDR1 and CDR2: SGHVS and FNYEAQ. V lost 4 bases and J 3 bases, leaving 15 bases between the germline ends. The CDR3 is 16 residues long. The CDR3 sequence is CASSSGQLIPNEKLFF. The CDR3 nucleotides are TGTGCCAGCAGCTCCGGACAGCTTATTCCTAATGAAAAACTGTTTTTT.

The rearrangement uses TRBV6-6 and TRBJ1-5; D perhaps matches TRBD1 (5 bases). The CDR3 has 14 residues. Germline CDR1 and CDR2: MNHNY and SVGAGI (reference sequence). Trimming pared 2 bases from V and 7 bases from J, leaving 12 bases between. DNA for the CDR3: TGTGCCAGCAGTTACGGGCAGGGAATACAGCCCCAGCATTTT. It codes for CASSYGQGIQPQHF.

This clone was seen a handful of times. The J gene is TRBJ2-1, the V gene TRBV19, with D unclear. With 4 bases removed from V and 6 bases from J, the gap between germline ends came to 22 bases. Looked up from germline, CDR1 is LNHDA and CDR2 is SQIVND (reference sequence). This CDR3 has 17 amino acids. The CDR3 DNA reads as TGTGCCAGTAGTAGAACGTCTCAGGTTAATTCGGTCAATGAGCAGTTCTTC. It codes for CASSRTSQVNSVNEQFF.

Written as DNA, the CDR3 is TGTGCCAGCGGCATGGGGGACTACACAGATACGCAGTATTTT. Amino acid sequence: CASGMGDYTDTQYF. V gene TRBV6-5 combines with J gene TRBJ2-3; 7 bases line up with TRBD2. Germline-derived CDR1 and CDR2 are MNHEY and SVGAGI. The V and J ends lost 8 bases and 2 bases, in that order; junction bases with no gene match: 7. The CDR3 runs to 14 residues.

The chain joins TRBV2 to TRBJ1-5; D not certain. The length of the CDR3 is 14 residues. The V gene lost 5 bases and the J gene lost 0 bases, with 8 bases spanning the gap. Germline V gives CDR1 SNHLY, CDR2 FYNNEI. CDR3 sequence reads: CASSPANSNQPQHF. The CDR3 DNA follows: TGTGCCAGCAGTCCTGCGAATAGCAATCAGCCCCAGCATTTT.

The rearrangement uses TRBV6-6 and TRBJ2-7; perhaps TRBD1 as D (5 bases). The CDR3 has 12 residues. CDR1 and CDR2 from the germline V gene are MNHNY and SVGAGI (reference sequence). Trimming removed 6 bases from V and 6 bases from J, with 12 bases in between. The CDR3 DNA is TGTGCCAGCAGCACTCAGGGTAGCGAGCAGTACGTC. It codes for CASSTQGSEQYV.

The V call is TRBV7-9, the J call TRBJ1-5, with D maybe TRBD1 (6 bases). The length of the CDR3 is 14 residues. Germline CDR1 reads SEHNR; CDR2 reads FQNEAQ (reference sequence). V was clipped by 7 bases and J by 6 bases, with 16 bases between them. The CDR3 here is CASTESGAVQPQHF. CDR3 sequence (DNA): TGTGCCAGCACTGAGTCGGGGGCGGTTCAGCCCCAGCATTTT.

V usage is TRBV30 and J usage is TRBJ1-4, with TRBD1 matching 10 bases. The CDR3 spans 18 residues. The germline gives CDR1 GTSNPN, CDR2 SVGIG (reference sequence). V lost 0 bases, J lost 0 bases, and 7 bases stayed unmatched. The CDR3 spells CAWSVSATGGTTNEKLFF. The CDR3 bases are TGTGCCTGGAGTGTATCGGCGACAGGGGGCACAACTAATGAAAAACTGTTTTTT.

The chain carries TRBV12-5 and TRBJ1-1; weak D call: TRBD1 (5 bases). Trimming took 0 bases from V and 5 from J, leaving 13 bases between them. The CDR3 loop spans 15 amino acids. Germline lookup yields CDR1 LGHNT and CDR2 FRNRAP. The CDR3 here is CASGLVLGGGTEAFF. The CDR3 nucleotides are TGTGCTAGTGGTTTGGTACTTGGGGGGGGAACTGAAGCTTTCTTT.

V usage is TRBV19 and J usage is TRBJ1-1; 11 bases are shared with TRBD1. Trimming removed 5 bases from V and 5 bases from J; junction bases left unmatched: 4. Germline CDR1 LNHDA, CDR2 SQIVND (reference sequence). The length of the CDR3 is 14 residues. CDR3 bases: TGTGCCAGTAGTGGACAGGGGGCTAGGACTGAAGCTTTCTTT. It translates to CASSGQGARTEAFF.

This sequence joins TRBV6-5 and TRBJ2-3; D perhaps matches TRBD1 (5 bases). Germline CDR1 reads MNHEY; CDR2 reads SVGAGI. CDR3 length: 15 amino acids. Trimming removed 2 bases at V and 4 bases at J, with 13 bases between. The CDR3 sequence is CASSYQGSRADTQYF. CDR3 bases: TGTGCCAGCAGTTACCAGGGAAGTAGGGCAGATACGCAGTATTTT.

The chain is built from TRBV5-4 and TRBJ2-5; 10 bases are shared with TRBD2. Germline CDR1 reads SGHNT; CDR2 reads YYREEE (reference sequence). This CDR3 has 17 amino acids. V lost 4 bases to trimming and J lost 8 bases; unmatched junction nucleotides: 17. CDR3: CASSVGGAGGPQGTQYF. CDR3 nucleotides: TGTGCCAGCAGCGTCGGGGGAGCGGGGGGGCCTCAAGGAACCCAGTACTTC.

This rearrangement joins TRBV7-8 to TRBJ2-5, with D tentatively TRBD2 (6 bases). The CDR3 runs 14 residues. V was clipped by 5 bases and J by 2 bases, with 12 bases between them. Germline V gene data show CDR1 as SGHVS and CDR2 as FQNEAQ. The CDR3 DNA follows: TGTGCCAGCAGCCTCCGGGACTGGCAAGAGACCCAGTACTTC. Translated, it gives CASSLRDWQETQYF.